This T cell receptor beta chain was retrieved from a study of CD8 T cells in ankylosing spondylitis. V was trimmed by 3 bases and J by 1 base, leaving 11 bases between them. The CDR3 extends over 15 amino acids. Germline V gene lookup returns CDR1 LNHNV and CDR2 YYDKDF (reference sequence). TCRdb itself ran the 5' RACE reads through MiXCR, one entry per CDR3 protein. The sample has 240,000 or so distinct CDR3 sequences, about 10% seen once. This clonotype showed up many times. The chain couples TRBV15 to TRBJ2-3; D is uncertain. The sample consisted of blood, either unsorted or a sorted T cell fraction (not recorded which). The TCR was taken from a male donor with ankylosing spondylitis or in good health (not recorded which). As DNA, the CDR3 is TGTGCCACCAGCAGGGCTCGAAGAGGCACAGATACGCAGTATTTT. Its protein is CATSRARRGTDTQYF.